Listed below are T cell receptor beta chains from one sample, sequenced in a study of blood T cell repertoires in COVID-19. The protocol was immunoSEQ multiplex PCR, while the TCRdb copy is restricted to in-frame clones and leaves out a portion. The sample contains a few hundred thousand clones, about 86% of which appear only once. Sequenced sample: peripheral blood. Receptor source: a man aged 55 to 70 who had recovered from COVID-19. Both conserved end residues are part of each CDR3.

V gene: TRBV12-5
J gene: TRBJ1-1
CDR3 protein: CASGLVQLGEAFF

V gene: TRBV10-3
J gene: TRBJ1-3
CDR3 protein: CAIKRGQGNTIYF

V gene: TRBV19
J gene: TRBJ2-2
CDR3 protein: CASSSRGNANTGELFF

V gene: TRBV5-4
J gene: TRBJ2-7
CDR3 protein: CASSLGAPYEQYF

V gene: TRBV7-3
J gene: TRBJ1-2
CDR3 protein: CASSPVTGLSYGYTF

V gene: TRBV10-2
J gene: TRBJ2-3
CDR3 protein: CASSERQGLDTDTQYF

V gene: TRBV11-3
J gene: TRBJ2-1
CDR3 protein: CASSLWASEQFF

V gene: TRBV7-3
J gene: TRBJ2-2
CDR3 protein: CASSLISGTGELFF

V gene: TRBV19
J gene: TRBJ1-6
CDR3 protein: CASRGTGESPLHF

V gene: TRBV29-1
J gene: TRBJ2-1
CDR3 protein: CSVEGGLAYNEQFF

V gene: TRBV24-1
J gene: TRBJ2-5
CDR3 protein: CATSGSGTGDETQYF

V gene: TRBV3-1/TRBV3-2
J gene: TRBJ1-3
CDR3 protein: CASSQDPGGAVGNTIYF

V gene: TRBV3-1/TRBV3-2
J gene: TRBJ1-1
CDR3 protein: CASSQAGAGGNTEAFF

V gene: TRBV30
J gene: TRBJ1-1
CDR3 protein: CAWSPGTGLGAFF

V gene: TRBV4-1
J gene: TRBJ2-7
CDR3 protein: CASSQDLGRNYEQYF

V gene: TRBV3-1/TRBV3-2
J gene: TRBJ1-3
CDR3 protein: CASSQQTGNTIYF

V gene: TRBV19
J gene: TRBJ2-7
CDR3 protein: CASSTTPGQVSYEQYF

V gene: TRBV5-8
J gene: TRBJ1-1
CDR3 protein: CASSDDAGVWTEAFF

V gene: TRBV9
J gene: TRBJ2-1
CDR3 protein: CASSVGGSGSGEQFF

V gene: TRBV11-2
J gene: TRBJ2-7
CDR3 protein: CASSLFALDPRLESYEQYF

V gene: TRBV5-4
J gene: TRBJ2-1
CDR3 protein: CASSLQGGNEQFF

V gene: TRBV9
J gene: TRBJ2-1
CDR3 protein: CASSAHSGPEQFF

V gene: TRBV20-1
J gene: TRBJ2-5
CDR3 protein: CSATEQGYGIAQYF

V gene: TRBV18
J gene: TRBJ2-7
CDR3 protein: CASSRLDSYEQYF

V gene: TRBV19
J gene: TRBJ2-3
CDR3 protein: CASSIVGGNTQYF

V gene: TRBV6-4
J gene: TRBJ1-2
CDR3 protein: CAAHPSWTAYGYTF